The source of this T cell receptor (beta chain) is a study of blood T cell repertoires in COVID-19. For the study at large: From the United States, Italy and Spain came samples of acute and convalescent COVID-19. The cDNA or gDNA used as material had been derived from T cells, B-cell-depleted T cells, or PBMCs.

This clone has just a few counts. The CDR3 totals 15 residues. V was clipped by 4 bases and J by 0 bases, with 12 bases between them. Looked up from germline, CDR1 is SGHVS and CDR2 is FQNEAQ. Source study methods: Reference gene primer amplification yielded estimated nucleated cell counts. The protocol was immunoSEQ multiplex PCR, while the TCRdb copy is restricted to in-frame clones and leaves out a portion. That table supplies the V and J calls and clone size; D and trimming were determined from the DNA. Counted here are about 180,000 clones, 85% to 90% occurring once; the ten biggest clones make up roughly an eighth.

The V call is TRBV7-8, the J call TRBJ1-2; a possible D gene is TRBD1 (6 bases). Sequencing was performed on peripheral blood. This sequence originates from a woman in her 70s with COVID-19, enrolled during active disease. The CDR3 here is CASSSEQGTNYGYTF. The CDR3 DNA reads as TGTGCCAGCAGCTCCGAACAGGGTACTAACTATGGCTACACCTTC.